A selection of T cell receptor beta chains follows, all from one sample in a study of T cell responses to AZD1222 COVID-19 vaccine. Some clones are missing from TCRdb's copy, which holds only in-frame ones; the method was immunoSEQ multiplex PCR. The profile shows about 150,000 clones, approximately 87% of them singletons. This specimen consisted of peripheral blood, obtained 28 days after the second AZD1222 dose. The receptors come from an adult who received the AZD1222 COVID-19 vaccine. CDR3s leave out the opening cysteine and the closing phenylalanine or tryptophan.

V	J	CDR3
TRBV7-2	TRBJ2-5	ASSLQAGEVQTQY
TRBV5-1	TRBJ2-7	ASSLTPTGGNGYEQY
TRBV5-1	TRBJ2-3	ASSTRTSGSPDTQY
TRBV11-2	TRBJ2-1	ASSSPGPSVEQF
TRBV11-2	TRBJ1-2	ASSSFKLYGYT
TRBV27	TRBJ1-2	ASSPSGTGVGYT
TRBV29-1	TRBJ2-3	SVVGGRINTQY
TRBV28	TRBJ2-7	ASSSQAYEQY
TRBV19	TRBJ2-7	ASSVKDGGYEQY
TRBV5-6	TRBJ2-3	ASTSLRITDTQY
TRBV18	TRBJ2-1	ASSRKESNEQF
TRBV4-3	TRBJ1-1	ASSQDPAGVSTEAF
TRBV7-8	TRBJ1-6	ASSQQGRGSPLH
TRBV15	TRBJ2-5	ATSRGLAAQETQY
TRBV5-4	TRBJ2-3	ASSLALGGRGTDTQY
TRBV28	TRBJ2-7	ASSLRDRASYEQY
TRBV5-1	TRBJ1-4	ASSLWGQSNEKLF
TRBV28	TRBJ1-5	ASRPGQSINQPQH
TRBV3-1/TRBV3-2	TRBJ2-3	ASSRTGRDTQY
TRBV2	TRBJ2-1	ASSEVSEQF
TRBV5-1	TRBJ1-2	ASSSGTGIYGYT
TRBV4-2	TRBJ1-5	ASSQDAGSGQPQH
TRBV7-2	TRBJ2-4	ASSPRGMQNIQY
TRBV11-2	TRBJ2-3	ASSLGEGGGTDTQY
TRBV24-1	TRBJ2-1	ATSEGDNEQF
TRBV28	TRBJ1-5	ASSPPQPNQPQH